The clone carrying this TCR beta chain was seen a handful of times. Its antigen is not known. This specimen belongs to a study of CD8+CD57+ T cells in acquired aplastic anemia. At the level of the study: Sorted CD4+ plus CD8+ cells gave DNA averaging roughly 3 ug. Notes on the study in general: Roughly 31 CD8+ CDR3 sequences occurred in both the patients and the controls.

Germline CDR1 is SGHTA and CDR2 is FQGTGA. V lost 7 bases and J lost 0, with 22 bases in between. This CDR3 spans 18 amino acids. Patients chosen for sequencing had CD8+CD57+ cells that had expanded, as shown by flow cytometry. Patients uniformly had severe acquired aplastic anemia. At the time of blood sampling, patients had not yet received any therapy. It was genomic DNA that served as the template for profiling TCR beta VDJ and CDR3. A single record per CDR3 protein comes from TCRdb applying MiXCR to the reads. This sample has 450,000 to 600,000 distinct CDR3 sequences, with less than 35% found just once.

Input material: sorted CD4+, CD8+, or CD8+CD57+ T cells (not recorded which) from PBMCs. This sequence was found in a human donor with aplastic anemia. The chain carries TRBV7-3 and TRBJ1-3; no firm D call. This CDR3 reads CASTKTRTRASSGNTIYF. CDR3 bases: TGTGCCAGCACCAAAACTAGGACCCGGGCCAGCTCTGGAAACACCATATATTTT.